This TCR beta chain was found in a study of shared clonotypes between healthy human individuals (dated by TCRdb to 2018 to 2020). Turning to the overall study: The cohort included a few men and two women between 18 and 49 years of age. To increase sequencing depth and limit assay-specific biases, TCR repertoire library preparation and sequencing were carried out by different laboratories using diverse techniques. To estimate repertoire size and how much clonotype sharing occurs between individuals, the study deeply sequenced the blood TCR repertoires of 5 or 6 healthy adults. Between about 0.85 and 10 billion PBMCs per donor were obtained by leukapheresis. General conclusions and limits of the study: Because the study included a small number of donors, the genetic and exposure-history diversity represented was limited. Pairwise subsampling indicated that sequencing depth was expected to affect the degree of clonotype sharing among donors. Sampling was restricted to blood, and TCR repertoires in tissue are likely to differ from TCR repertoires in blood.

TCR CDR3 regions were amplified from genomic DNA by multiplex PCR using the deep immunoSEQ assay. Genomic DNA extracted from each cell subset was distributed evenly over all wells of several immunoSEQ 96-well plates, and each plate served as one replicate. For unsorted PBMC, each replicate PCR was loaded with about 280 ng genomic DNA, equivalent to tens of thousands of T cell genomes. Genomic DNA from unsorted PBMC was sequenced over ten immunoSEQ deep assay plates. Purified libraries were measured with a Qubit 3.0 fluorometer, size-checked on a Bioanalyzer 2100, and measured again with the KAPA Library Quantification kit. Every immunoSEQ 96-well plate was sequenced on a dedicated single-read 150-cycle Illumina NextSeq 550 flow cell. Under the source paper's analysis protocol: Because only junctional sequences without quality scores were contained in the immunoSEQ output, filtering matching that applied to full-length reads could not be performed. Sequences were annotated with PyIR, a Python wrapper for IgBLAST v1.9, and V/J genes and CDR3 were assigned using IMGT germline references. Reads were removed for weak V/J assignments (E-value above 1e-6), missing CDR3, stop codons, out-of-frame junctions, or ambiguous translated residues. V3J clonotypes were defined as sequences sharing the same inferred V gene, J gene, and CDR3 amino acid sequence. Percentage overlap between repertoires was calculated by dividing the number of shared unique clonotypes by the size of the smaller repertoire. RTK rarefaction, the Chao1 estimator, and Recon v2.1 estimates of unobserved clonotypes were used to assess repertoire richness. Entries here come from immuneACCESS through TCRdb and include only in-frame sequences with V and J called. Some clones fail to appear in such tables; in the studies checked, an unresolved V gene covers under half of the shortfall, and the cause of the remainder is unknown. That table furnishes V, J and clone size, whereas the DNA furnished D and trimming. The sample has more than 400,000 clones on record, approximately 80% of them singletons. 9.5% to 15% of the sample rests with the top ten.

From the cysteine up to the phenylalanine, the CDR3 has a length of 13 residues. Just CDR3 DNA is preserved here, 39 bases in frame from base 1. CDR1 and CDR2, per the germline V gene, are LGHNA and YNFKEQ. V is clipped by 4 bases and J by 1 base, and the sequence between their germline boundaries is 7 bases long. In regard to this clone: The specificity of this receptor is unknown. Nothing much larger sits one base from this clone, and base qualities are not available.

Donors were healthy HIV-negative adults with no recently reported acute infections or vaccinations. Only Caucasian adults living in Nashville, Tennessee, USA were represented among the donors. For unsorted samples, roughly 90 million PBMCs were counted, and genomic DNA was extracted using the QIAamp DNA Blood Mini kit. After blood collection by leukapheresis, PBMCs were isolated using Ficoll-Histopaque density gradient centrifugation and then cryopreserved in the vapor phase of liquid nitrogen. Sequencing input: PBMCs. The V and J segments used are TRBV4-2 and TRBJ2-5; too little of a D gene remains to name it. The sequence came from a woman between 40 and 55 years old in good health. Some clones in this sample may be carry-over from other donors' samples. DNA sequence: TGTGCCAGCAGCCCTCGTCCCCAAGAGACCCAGTACTTC. Its coded protein is CASSPRPQETQYF.